These T cell receptor beta chains were read from a single sample in a study of beta chain features in type 1 diabetes. Libraries were prepared by immunoSEQ multiplex PCR; TCRdb keeps only in-frame clonotypes and omits some of them. This sample yields roughly 500,000 clones, of which over 10% are seen a single time; 0.045% to 0.05% belongs to the top ten. The specimen sequenced was naive CD4+ T cells from blood. The source is a young woman in good health. CDR3s include the opening cysteine and the closing phenylalanine or tryptophan. The D gene is left open where the match is weak. Size values are once, few and many counts, or a class for expanded clones, and some rows have none.

D gene	J gene	clone size	V gene	CDR3 DNA	CDR3 protein
NA	TRBJ2-5	NA	TRBV5-1	TGCGCCAGCAGCTTGTTGGGTGAGACCCAGTACTTC	CASSLLGETQYF
NA	TRBJ2-1	NA	TRBV5-1	TGCGCCAGCAGCTTTTCGGACGGAGAGCAGTTCTTC	CASSFSDGEQFF
NA	TRBJ2-7	NA	TRBV27	TGTGCCAGCAGTTCCTGGCCACGAAAGGGTGACGAGCAGTACTTC	CASSSWPRKGDEQYF
NA	TRBJ2-3	few	TRBV5-1	TGCGCCAGCAGCTCGATCCCTGGCGGGAACACCCCCCGACAGTATTTT	CASSSIPGGNTPRQYF
NA	TRBJ1-3	few	TRBV7-2	TGTGCCAGCAGCCCCGGGTCCTCTGGAAACACCATATATTTT	CASSPGSSGNTIYF
NA	TRBJ2-5	few	TRBV11-2	TGTGCCAGCAGCTTAGATTTCCGGTTAGCAGGGGAGGGAGAGACCCAGTACTTC	CASSLDFRLAGEGETQYF
TRBD2	TRBJ2-3	NA	TRBV7-2	TGTGCCAGCAGCTTCCTCCTTAGCGGGAGGACAGATACGCAGTATTTT	CASSFLLSGRTDTQYF
TRBD1	TRBJ2-1	NA	TRBV6-5	TGTGCCAGCAGTTACCGGGACAGGAGAACCAATGAGCAGTTCTTC	CASSYRDRRTNEQFF
TRBD1	TRBJ1-5	few	TRBV7-9	TGTGCCAGCAGCTTAGCAGGGGGCGATCAGCCCCAGCATTTT	CASSLAGGDQPQHF
NA	TRBJ1-6	NA	TRBV27	TGTGCCAGCAGTTTAAATCCCGACAGAGATAATTCACCCCTCCACTTT	CASSLNPDRDNSPLHF
NA	TRBJ1-1	few	TRBV28	TGTGCCAGCAGTTTATTCAGGGAAGCTTTCTTT	CASSLFREAFF
NA	TRBJ2-4	few	TRBV7-2	TGTGCCAGCAGCTCAAGCCATTTTCAGTACTTC	CASSSSHFQYF
NA	TRBJ2-2	few	TRBV14	TGTGCCAGCAGCCAAGTAGTGACCGGGGAGCTGTTTTTT	CASSQVVTGELFF
TRBD1	TRBJ1-1	NA	TRBV7-9	TGTGCCAGCGTAACAGGGGTACACACTGAAGCTTTCTTT	CASVTGVHTEAFF
NA	TRBJ2-3	NA	TRBV2	TGTGCCAGCAGCCCAAAAGATACGCAGTATTTT	CASSPKDTQYF
NA	TRBJ2-1	few	TRBV4-2	TGTGCCAGCAGCCAACGCTCCGGGACCGACTACAATGAGCAGTTCTTC	CASSQRSGTDYNEQFF
NA	TRBJ2-2	few	TRBV15	TGTGCCACCAGCAGGAGGGGGTGGAACACCGGGGAGCTGTTTTTT	CATSRRGWNTGELFF
NA	TRBJ1-6	NA	TRBV7-2	TGTGCCAGCAGCCTGGGTTGGGGTTCACCCCTCCACTTT	CASSLGWGSPLHF
NA	TRBJ1-3	NA	TRBV10-3	TGTGCCATCAGAGGGTCAGGGAACTCTGGAAACACCATATATTTT	CAIRGSGNSGNTIYF
TRBD2	TRBJ2-5	few	TRBV27	TGTGCCAGCAGTGTTCTAGCGGGGTTGAGGGAGACCCAGTACTTC	CASSVLAGLRETQYF
NA	TRBJ2-7	few	TRBV5-1	TGCGCCAGCAGCTTGGTCGCCGGACGCTACGAGCAGTACTTC	CASSLVAGRYEQYF
NA	TRBJ2-2	few	TRBV28	TGTGCCAGCAGCCGCAGGAACACCGGGGAGCTGTTTTTT	CASSRRNTGELFF
NA	TRBJ1-2	NA	TRBV10-3	TGTGCCATCAGTGGAGGTCTAACGGATGGCTACACCTTC	CAISGGLTDGYTF
NA	TRBJ1-6	few	TRBV4-3	TGCGCCAGCAGCCAAGCCCGGGGGAGCTCCTATAATTCACCCCTCCACTTT	CASSQARGSSYNSPLHF
NA	TRBJ2-5	many	TRBV7-9	TGTGCCAGCAGCTTAGCCTATCAAAAGGCGGAGACCCAGTACTTC	CASSLAYQKAETQYF
TRBD1	TRBJ2-3	NA	TRBV18	TGTGCCAGCTCACAGAAGAGTACGGGACAGAGCACAGATACGCAGTATTTT	CASSQKSTGQSTDTQYF
NA	TRBJ2-1	NA	TRBV4-3	TGCGCCAGCAGCCAAGCGGCGGGACTTCGGTCCTACAATGAGCAGTTCTTC	CASSQAAGLRSYNEQFF
NA	TRBJ2-4	few	TRBV7-2	TGTGCCAGCAACCCCCTGGCGACTGGCGAAAACATTCAGTACTTC	CASNPLATGENIQYF
NA	TRBJ1-2	few	TRBV2	TGTGCCAGCAGTCCGACAGCAGATAACTATGGCTACACCTTC	CASSPTADNYGYTF
NA	TRBJ1-1	NA	TRBV4-3	TGCGCCAGCAGCCAATTTGGGGAAGTGAACACTGAAGCTTTCTTT	CASSQFGEVNTEAFF
TRBD1	TRBJ2-5	NA	TRBV7-2	TGTGCCAGCAGCTTAGGTGGCCAGGGGGCCGAGGCCCAGTACTTC	CASSLGGQGAEAQYF
TRBD2	TRBJ2-5	NA	TRBV27	TGTGCCAGCAGTTCCCCGGGACTACCCCAAGAGACCCAGTACTTC	CASSSPGLPQETQYF
NA	TRBJ2-3	few	TRBV5-1	TGCGCCAGCAGCTTGACTGGAAGCACAGATACGCAGTATTTT	CASSLTGSTDTQYF
NA	TRBJ2-5	NA	TRBV12-5	TGTGCTAGTGGTTTGGCGGGCCCCTCGGAGACCCAGTACTTC	CASGLAGPSETQYF
TRBD1	TRBJ1-1	NA	TRBV18	TGTGCCAGCTCACCGGACAATACAGGGGCCGCTTTCTTT	CASSPDNTGAAFF
NA	TRBJ2-1	few	TRBV4-3	TGCGCCAGCAGCCAAGGACGGATCAATGAGCAGTTCTTC	CASSQGRINEQFF
TRBD2	TRBJ2-7	NA	TRBV7-9	TGTGCCAGCAGCTTAAGTGGGACTAGCGTCTACGAGCAGTACTTC	CASSLSGTSVYEQYF
NA	TRBJ1-2	few	TRBV7-9	TGTGCCAGCAGCCATATCGGAACCTATGGCTACACCTTC	CASSHIGTYGYTF
NA	TRBJ2-4	NA	TRBV25-1	TGTGCCAGCAGTGAATATCCAGGGGTCGGGAACATTCAGTACTTC	CASSEYPGVGNIQYF
NA	TRBJ2-2	few	TRBV2	TGTGCCAGCAGAAAGGGACCCCTCACCGGGGAGCTGTTTTTT	CASRKGPLTGELFF
NA	TRBJ2-5	few	TRBV7-2	TGTGCCAGCAGCTTCTCTGGGCCGGCCCAGTACTTC	CASSFSGPAQYF
TRBD2	TRBJ2-7	NA	TRBV7-6	TGTGCCAGCAGGTTACCTAGCGGGGCCTCCTACGAGCAGTACTTC	CASRLPSGASYEQYF
NA	TRBJ2-7	few	TRBV2	TGTGCCAGCAGTCTAGGTCCTCCCTACGAGCAGTACTTC	CASSLGPPYEQYF
NA	TRBJ1-5	NA	TRBV25-1	TGTGCCAGCAGTGAATCGAAGGGGTTAGGCAATCAGCCCCAGCATTTT	CASSESKGLGNQPQHF
TRBD2	TRBJ2-1	few	TRBV5-1	TGCGCCAGCAGCTTCCTAGCGGGGGGCCCTTACAATGAGCAGTTCTTC	CASSFLAGGPYNEQFF
NA	TRBJ2-3	NA	TRBV7-2	TGTGCCAGCAGCTTATGGGAAACGCAGTATTTT	CASSLWETQYF
TRBD1	TRBJ2-5	NA	TRBV7-3	TGTGCCAGCAGCCCCCAGAGGACAGGCCAAGAGACCCAGTACTTC	CASSPQRTGQETQYF